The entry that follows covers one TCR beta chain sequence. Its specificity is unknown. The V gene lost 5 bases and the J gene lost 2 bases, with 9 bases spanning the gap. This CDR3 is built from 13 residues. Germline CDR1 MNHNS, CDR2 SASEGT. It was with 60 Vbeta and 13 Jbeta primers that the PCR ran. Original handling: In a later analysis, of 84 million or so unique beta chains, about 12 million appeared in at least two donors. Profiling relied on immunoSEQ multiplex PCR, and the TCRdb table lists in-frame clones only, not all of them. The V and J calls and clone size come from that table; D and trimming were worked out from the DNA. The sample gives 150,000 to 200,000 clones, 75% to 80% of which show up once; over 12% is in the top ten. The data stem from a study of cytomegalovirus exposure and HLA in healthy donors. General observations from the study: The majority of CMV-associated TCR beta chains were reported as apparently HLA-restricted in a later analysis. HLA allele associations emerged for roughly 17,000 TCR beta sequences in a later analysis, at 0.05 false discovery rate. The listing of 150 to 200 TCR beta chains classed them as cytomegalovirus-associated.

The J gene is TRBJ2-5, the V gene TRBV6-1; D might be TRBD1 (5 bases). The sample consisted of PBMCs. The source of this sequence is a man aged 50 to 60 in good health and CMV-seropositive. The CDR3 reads CASSRQPQETQYF. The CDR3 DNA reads TGTGCCAGCAGTCGACAGCCACAAGAGACCCAGTACTTC.